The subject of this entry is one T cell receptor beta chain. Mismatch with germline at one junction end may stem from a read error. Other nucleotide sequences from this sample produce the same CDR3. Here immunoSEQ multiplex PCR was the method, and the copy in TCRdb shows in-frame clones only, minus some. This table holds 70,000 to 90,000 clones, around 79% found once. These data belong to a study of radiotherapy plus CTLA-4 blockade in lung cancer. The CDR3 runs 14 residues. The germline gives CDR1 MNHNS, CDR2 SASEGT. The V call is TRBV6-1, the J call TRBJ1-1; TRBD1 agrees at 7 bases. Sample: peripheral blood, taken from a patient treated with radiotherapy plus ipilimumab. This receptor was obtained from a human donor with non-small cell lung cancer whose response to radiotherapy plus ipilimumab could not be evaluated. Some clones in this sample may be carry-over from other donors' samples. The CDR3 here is CASSEAGDSTEAFF. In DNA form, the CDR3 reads TGTGCCAGCAGCGAAGCAGGGGACAGCACTGAAGCTTTCTTT.